The 10 T cell receptor beta chains listed next were all sequenced from one sample in a study of blood T cell repertoires in COVID-19. Clones were sequenced by immunoSEQ multiplex PCR, and TCRdb holds only the in-frame ones, with some missing. Counted here are roughly 86,000 clones, under 85% occurring once; the ten biggest clones make up about 2%. The source material was peripheral blood. The receptors stem from a woman between 70 and 85 years old with acute or convalescent COVID-19.

J is TRBJ1-6 and V is TRBV28; 11 bases agree with TRBD1. The CDR3 contains 15 residues. CDR1 and CDR2 (germline): MDHEN, SYDVKM. The V and J ends lost 5 bases and 7 bases, in that order; junction bases with no gene match: 4. The CDR3 DNA sequence: TGTGCCAGCAGTCCCGGACAGGGGGCAAATTCACCCCTCCACTTT. It translates to CASSPGQGANSPLHF.

The chain combines TRBV19 with TRBJ2-7; 7 positions agree with TRBD1. The CDR3 loop spans 15 amino acids. V lost 6 bases and J lost 0; bases outside the gene matches: 8. CDR1 and CDR2 (germline): LNHDA, SQIVND (reference sequence). This CDR3 is CASSPTGPSSYEQYF. Here the CDR3 DNA reads TGTGCCAGTAGCCCGACAGGGCCCAGCTCCTACGAGCAGTACTTC.

V gene TRBV30 combines with J gene TRBJ1-4; D possibly corresponds to TRBD1 (5 bases). CDR3 length equals 13 residues. The germline V gene encodes CDR1 GTSNPN and CDR2 SVGIG (reference sequence). V was cut by 4 bases and J by 4 bases, with 10 bases left in between. CDR3 coding DNA: TGTGCCTGGATTCGGCAGGGTAATGAAAAACTGTTTTTT. Amino acids: CAWIRQGNEKLFF.

Regarding this clone: Germline and junction disagree at one end, which may indicate a read error. The rearrangement uses TRBV14 and TRBJ1-4, with unresolved D. The CDR3 is 12 amino acids. Looked up from germline, CDR1 is SGHDN and CDR2 is FVKESK. The CDR3 sequence: CASSQGRETLFF. CDR3 coding DNA: TGTGCCAGCAGCCAAGGACGGGAAACACTGTTTTTT.

This clone has only a few counts. This rearrangement joins TRBV7-8 to TRBJ1-2; no definite D call. V dropped 5 bases and J dropped 1 base, with 11 bases sitting between them. Germline V CDR1 and CDR2: SGHVS, FQNEAQ. This CDR3 has 14 residues. CDR3 sequence reads: CASSPGRFNYGYTF. The CDR3 DNA sequence: TGTGCCAGCAGCCCGGGTCGCTTTAACTATGGCTACACCTTC.

V gene TRBV9 combines with J gene TRBJ1-1, with a weak D call TRBD1 (6 bases). This CDR3 spans 13 amino acids. Germline CDR1 and CDR2: SGDLS and YYNGEE. V was shortened by 6 bases and J by 7 bases, with 16 bases between the two germline ends. The CDR3 coding sequence is TGTGCCAGCACCCCGACAGGAAAAAATGAAGCTTTCTTT. Translation gives CASTPTGKNEAFF.

The rearrangement links TRBV11-2 to TRBJ1-3; D is unresolved. Trimming pared 2 bases from V and 2 bases from J, leaving 10 bases between. Germline lookup yields CDR1 SGHAT and CDR2 FQNNGV. The CDR3 is 15 residues long. The DNA of the CDR3 is TGTGCCAGCAGCTTACGATGGCCCGCTGGAAACACCATATATTTT. Residues: CASSLRWPAGNTIYF.

J is TRBJ1-1 and V is TRBV28, with a weak D call TRBD1 (6 bases). Trimming pared 3 bases from V and 2 bases from J, leaving 16 bases between. Looked up from germline, CDR1 is MDHEN and CDR2 is SYDVKM. CDR3 size: 16 residues. The CDR3 DNA is TGTGCCAGCAGTTTGTCTGGTGCGGACAGAAACACTGAAGCTTTCTTT. Protein product: CASSLSGADRNTEAFF.

This clone was counted once. The chain links TRBV5-4 to TRBJ2-3; 10 positions match TRBD1. V gave up 0 bases and J gave up 5 bases; unmatched junction bases: 3. From germline, CDR1 is SGHNT and CDR2 YYREEE (reference sequence). This CDR3 is built from 15 residues. The CDR3 loop reads CASSLGDRGRDTQYF. CDR3 DNA sequence: TGTGCCAGCAGCTTGGGGGACAGGGGCCGAGATACGCAGTATTTT. Based on the CDR3 plus reference TRBV5-4 and TRBJ2-3, the full variable domain is ETGVTQSPTHLIKTRGQQVTLRCSSQSGHNTVSWYQQALGQGPQFIFQYYREEENGRGNFPPRFSGLQFPNYSSELNVNALELDDSALYLCASSLGDRGRDTQYFGPGTRLTVL.

The chain uses TRBV5-4 and TRBJ1-1; 7 positions match TRBD1. Per germline, CDR1 SGHNT and CDR2 YYREEE (reference sequence). The CDR3 has 15 residues. The ends lost 4 bases at V and 2 bases at J; junction bases unmatched: 8. In DNA form, the CDR3 reads TGTGCCAGCAGCCCCAGACAGGGTGAAAACACTGAAGCTTTCTTT. Protein: CASSPRQGENTEAFF.